This T cell receptor (beta chain) is drawn from a study of shared clonotypes between healthy human individuals. Across the whole study: Those who served as donors were a couple of women and a few men between the ages of 18 and 49. Study-level results: Shared clonotypes across all four donors exceeded non-shared ones in generation probability. A few donors showed sharing of 4.5% to 5% of naive CD4 clonotypes. The study's rarefaction showed incomplete sorted-subset sequencing despite large depth.

A word on this clone: The target antigen is unknown.

Assay used: immunoSEQ multiplex PCR; TCRdb lists only in-frame clones, some missing. The data show 2,100,000 or so clones, almost 96% seen once. Germline V gene data show CDR1 as KGHSH and CDR2 as LQKENI. There are 13 residues in the CDR3. V trimming: 0 bases; J trimming: 7 bases; junction bases outside the gene matches: 2. Sequenced input: naive CD4+ T cells sorted from blood. Subset given: CD45RA+ positively selected. The receptor comes from a man between 18 and 35 years old in good health. The genes are TRBV18 and TRBJ1-2, with 7 positions matching TRBD1. CDR3 amino acids: CASSPPTGVGYTF. The CDR3 coding sequence is TGTGCCAGCTCACCACCAACAGGGGTTGGCTACACCTTC.